Presented here are 16 T cell receptor beta chains from one specimen sequenced in a study of cytomegalovirus exposure and HLA in healthy donors. The PCR was carried out with 60 Vbeta primers and 13 Jbeta primers. Profiling relied on immunoSEQ multiplex PCR, and the TCRdb table lists in-frame clones only, not all of them. The sample has about 150,000 clones; 81% are singletons. Input material: PBMCs. The receptors were gathered from a man between 45 and 60 years old in good health and CMV-seropositive.

This clone came up a few times. The chain employs TRBV4-3 and TRBJ2-1, with D possibly being TRBD2 (6 bases). The CDR3 is made up of 17 amino acids. V dropped 0 bases and J dropped 6 bases, with 18 bases sitting between them. CDR1 and CDR2 (germline): LGHNA, YSLEER. The CDR3 bases are TGCGCCAGCAGCCAAGAAGTGCGGGGCAGTGCTGTCAATGAGCAGTTCTTC. It yields the protein CASSQEVRGSAVNEQFF.

The chain joins TRBV7-3 to TRBJ2-5, with 9 bases aligning to TRBD1. The last part of the DNA fits TRBJ2-7 better; the J call may be wrong. Germline-derived CDR1 and CDR2 are SGHTA and FQGTGA. This CDR3 has 14 residues. The CDR3 loop reads CASSLGTGNYEQYF. CDR3 nucleotides: TGTGCCAGCAGCTTAGGGACAGGGAACTACGAGCAGTACTTC.

As to this clone: Other DNA sequences in this specimen translate into the identical CDR3. J is TRBJ2-7 and V is TRBV27; 8 bases align to TRBD1. Unmatched junction bases numbered 1, after V lost 5 bases and J lost 4 bases. CDR3 length equals 12 residues. The germline CDR1 and CDR2 sequences are MNHEY and SMNVEV (reference sequence). The CDR3 sequence is CASSRQGYEQYF. CDR3 nucleotide sequence: TGTGCCAGCAGTCGACAGGGGTACGAGCAGTACTTC.

The V and J genes are TRBV21-1 and TRBJ1-2; TRBD1, as called in the table, went unchecked against the DNA. TRBV21-1 is designated a pseudogene. The CDR3 sequence is 18 residues long. Here the CDR3 reads CASSKGALPDRVDFGYTF. The CDR3 DNA is TGTGCCAGCAGCAAAGGCGCGCTCCCGGACAGGGTAGACTTCGGCTACACCTTC.

The V call is TRBV11-3, the J call TRBJ2-3, with 8 bases aligning to TRBD2. The germline V gene has CDR1 SGHNT and CDR2 YENEEA. The V segment lost 5 bases and the J segment 6 bases; nucleotides outside the gene matches: 10. CDR3 size: 15 residues. CDR3 bases: TGTGCCAGCAGCCGCCTGGCGGGGGGTTATGATACGCAGTATTTT. This gives the protein CASSRLAGGYDTQYF. Filled out from reference TRBV11-3 and TRBJ2-3, the complete variable domain reads EAGVVQSPRYKIIEKKQPVAFWCNPISGHNTLYWYLQNLGQGPELLIRYENEEAVDDSQLPKDRFSAERLKGVDSTLKIQPAELGDSAVYLCASSRLAGGYDTQYFGPGTRLTVL.

The DNA for the CDR3 is TGTGCCAGTCGAGAGGCGTACCATACGCAGTATTTT. This gives the protein CASREAYHTQYF. J is TRBJ2-3 and V is TRBV6-5; D gene uncertain. CDR1 and CDR2 from the germline V gene are MNHEY and SVGAGI. The CDR3 length is 12 residues. V was trimmed by 9 bases and J by 7 bases, leaving 14 bases between them.

The gene calls are TRBV28 and TRBJ2-7; 9 positions agree with TRBD1. With V trimmed by 4 bases and J by 2 bases, 3 bases remained unmatched. There are 14 residues in the CDR3. Looked up from germline, CDR1 is MDHEN and CDR2 is SYDVKM. This CDR3 is CASSSRQGAYEQYF. CDR3 nucleotides: TGTGCCAGCAGTTCGCGACAGGGGGCCTACGAGCAGTACTTC.

V usage is TRBV11-3 and J usage is TRBJ2-5; TRBD2 agrees at 13 bases. The V and J ends lost 8 bases and 2 bases, in that order; junction bases with no gene match: 5. Germline assignment: CDR1 SGHNT and CDR2 YENEEA. CDR3 size: 15 residues. CDR3: CASSPGLAGQETQYF. Written as DNA, the CDR3 is TGTGCCAGCTCCCCGGGACTAGCGGGACAAGAGACCCAGTACTTC.

This clone appeared a few times. J is TRBJ1-1 and V is TRBV5-4; D is uncertain. Germline values: CDR1 SGHNT, CDR2 YYREEE (reference sequence). This CDR3 is built from 15 residues. V was trimmed by 0 bases and J by 7 bases, leaving 16 bases between them. CDR3 sequence reads: CASSLDLSTYLEAFF. The CDR3 DNA follows: TGTGCCAGCAGCTTGGATCTATCCACCTACCTTGAAGCTTTCTTT.

Remarks on this clone: One end of the junction varies from germline; a read error may be responsible. The chain recombines TRBV5-8 with TRBJ1-2, with 8 bases matching TRBD1. Germline CDR1 and CDR2: SGHTS and YDEGEE. The CDR3 length is 16 residues. The DNA of the CDR3 is TGTGCCAGCAGGTTGGGCGTTCGGACAGGGTACTATGGCTACACCTTC. It codes for CASRLGVRTGYYGYTF.

The chain recombines TRBV5-4 with TRBJ2-7; 11 nucleotides line up with TRBD2. Trimming at V came to 3 bases and at J to 1 base, leaving 9 bases not matched to a gene. CDR1 and CDR2 (germline): SGHNT, YYREEE (reference sequence). The CDR3 has 17 residues. The CDR3 region has the DNA TGTGCCAGCAGCTCGCGGGGTAGCGGGGGGGGATCCTACGAGCAGTACTTC. Translated: CASSSRGSGGGSYEQYF.

The V call is TRBV5-1, the J call TRBJ2-3; TRBD2 matches at 12 bases. This CDR3 has 18 residues. CDR1 is SGHRS, CDR2 YFSETQ, per germline. V gave up 0 bases and J gave up 0 bases; unmatched junction bases: 5. The CDR3 DNA follows: TGCGCCAGCAGCTTGGGTGCTAGCGGGGGGGAAAGCACAGATACGCAGTATTTT. This encodes CASSLGASGGESTDTQYF.

The rearrangement joins TRBV19 to TRBJ2-5; D possibly corresponds to TRBD1 (5 bases). Trimming left V 4 bases short and J 2 bases short, with 17 bases between. CDR3 size: 16 residues. From germline, CDR1 is LNHDA and CDR2 SQIVND (reference sequence). CDR3 nucleotides: TGTGCCAGTAGTACTCTCCAGGGTGGGGTACAAGAGACCCAGTACTTC. Its translation: CASSTLQGGVQETQYF.

As DNA, the CDR3 is TGTGCCTGGAGTGGGGGACTCAGCGATGAGCAGTTCTTC. This translates into CAWSGGLSDEQFF. The chain carries TRBV30 and TRBJ2-1; D possibly corresponds to TRBD2 (6 bases). Germline V lookup: CDR1 GTSNPN, CDR2 SVGIG (reference sequence). The CDR3 runs 13 residues. Trimming took 1 base from V and 8 from J, leaving 12 bases between them.

The V and J genes are TRBV25-1 and TRBJ2-3; TRBD2 might be the D (6 bases). Trimming shortened V by 4 bases and J by 2 bases, and 10 bases separated the two germline ends. The CDR3 is made up of 14 amino acids. Germline V lookup: CDR1 MGHDK, CDR2 SYGVNS. CDR3 region: CASSVGTFTDTQYF. The CDR3 DNA is TGTGCCAGCAGTGTTGGGACTTTCACAGATACGCAGTATTTT. The full variable domain, in which reference TRBV25-1 and TRBJ2-3 provide the parts outside the CDR3, is EADIYQTPRYLVIGTGKKITLECSQTMGHDKMYWYQQDPGMELHLIHYSYGVNSTEKGDLSSESTVSRIRTEHFPLTLESARPSHTSQYLCASSVGTFTDTQYFGPGTRLTVL.

The chain joins TRBV29-1 to TRBJ1-1, with D perhaps matching TRBD1 (6 bases). V lost 4 bases and J lost 2, with 23 bases in between. The V gene's germline CDR1 is SQVTM and CDR2 ANQGSEA. CDR3 length: 17 residues. The CDR3 DNA is TGCAGCGTTGGGTGGATCACAGGGCTCTCTATCAACACTGAAGCTTTCTTT. Its translation is CSVGWITGLSINTEAFF.